The 23 T cell receptor beta chains presented below share a single source sample, sequenced in a study of blood T cell repertoires in COVID-19 (TCRdb year 2020). Library prep was done by the immunoSEQ multiplex PCR assay. TCRdb retrieved this table from immuneACCESS and kept in-frame rearrangements only. Not all clones are present; in checked studies, unresolved V genes account for under half, and no reason is known for the remainder. This sample comprises around 54,000 clones, around 73% of them detected only once. 5.5% to 6% of the sample is in the top ten clones. Sequenced sample: PBMCs or T cells enriched from blood (not recorded which). The receptors were gathered from a woman in her forties or fifties with acute COVID-19.

This clone has just one count. The chain employs TRBV6-6 and TRBJ1-1, with D possibly matching TRBD1 (6 bases). Trimming removed 0 bases at V and 6 bases at J, with 17 bases between. CDR1 and CDR2 (germline): MNHNY, SVGAGI (reference sequence). This CDR3 is built from 16 residues. CDR3 in amino acids: CASSYSLGAGSSEAFF. The CDR3 coding sequence is TGTGCCAGCAGTTACTCTTTGGGGGCAGGGTCGTCTGAAGCTTTCTTT.

The CDR3 protein is CASTPAGSSEKLFF. In DNA form, the CDR3 reads TGTGCCAGCACCCCGGCGGGATCGAGTGAAAAACTGTTTTTT. The chain links TRBV28 to TRBJ1-4; D is undetermined. V lost 7 bases and J 7 bases, leaving 16 bases between the germline ends. The CDR3 is made up of 14 amino acids. Germline V gives CDR1 MDHEN, CDR2 SYDVKM.

Comment on this clone: An end of the junction differs from the germline gene, which may be a read error. This chain connects TRBV6-5 to TRBJ1-1; 8 bases match TRBD1. The CDR3 is 13 residues long. The V gene's germline CDR1 is MNHEY and CDR2 SVGAGI. In nucleotides, the CDR3 is TGTGCCAGCAGACAGGGGGAAAAAACTGAAGTTTTCTTT. This sequence encodes CASRQGEKTEVFF.

This clone was counted a few times. This chain links TRBV10-3 with TRBJ2-3; a possible D gene is TRBD2 (5 bases). The CDR3 has 16 amino acids. V dropped 1 base and J dropped 0 bases, with 11 bases sitting between them. Germline CDR1 is ENHRY and CDR2 is SYGVKD. CDR3 bases: TGTGCCATCAGTGAGTATTCGGGGTCTAGCACAGATACGCAGTATTTT. Translating it yields CAISEYSGSSTDTQYF.

The V and J genes are TRBV7-2 and TRBJ2-2; TRBD2 agrees at 7 bases. Germline V CDR1 and CDR2: SGHTA, FQGNSA. The CDR3 covers 17 residues. Trimming took 6 bases from V and 5 from J; bases not matched to a gene: 15. CDR3 coding DNA: TGTGCCAGCAGTCTCCCCTTATCGGGGGGATTAACCGGGGAGCTGTTTTTT. This codes for CASSLPLSGGLTGELFF.

V is TRBV5-1 and J is TRBJ1-3, with D maybe TRBD1 (5 bases). Germline V CDR1 and CDR2: SGHRS, YFSETQ. The CDR3 has 14 amino acids. Trimming removed 4 bases at V and 3 bases at J, with 11 bases between. The DNA of the CDR3 is TGCGCCAGCAGCCAACAGGTGAATGGAAACACCATATATTTT. Translated: CASSQQVNGNTIYF.

The chain links TRBV4-1 to TRBJ2-2; D might be TRBD2 (6 bases). The CDR3 covers 16 residues. Trimming took 4 bases from V and 5 from J, leaving 17 bases between them. The V gene's germline CDR1 is MGHRA and CDR2 YSYEKL. Here the CDR3 DNA reads TGCGCCAGCAGCCCGCAGACTAGAGTATTAACCGGGGAGCTGTTTTTT. Amino acids: CASSPQTRVLTGELFF.

The V call is TRBV18, the J call TRBJ2-1, with D perhaps TRBD1 (6 bases). The CDR3 runs 13 residues. Per the germline V gene, CDR1 is KGHSH and CDR2 is LQKENI. Trimming took off 7 bases at V and 10 bases at J, with 17 bases between the two ends. In DNA, the CDR3 is TGTGCCAGCTGCCCCAATCAGGGGCGGGAGCAGTTCTTC. Amino acid sequence: CASCPNQGREQFF.

The chain uses TRBV3-1 (or the pseudogene TRBV3-2) and TRBJ2-5; 9 nucleotides match TRBD2. There are 14 residues in the CDR3. Germline-derived CDR1 and CDR2 are LGHDT and YNNKEL (reference sequence). Unmatched junction bases numbered 3, after V lost 3 bases and J lost 4 bases. The CDR3 region has the DNA TGTGCCAGCAGCCAGCGGGGGGGACGAGAGACCCAGTACTTC. It specifies CASSQRGGRETQYF.

The rearrangement joins TRBV11-2 to TRBJ1-1; D is uncertain. V gave up 5 bases and J gave up 6 bases, with 7 bases separating them. The CDR3 totals 11 residues. CDR1 and CDR2 from the germline V gene are SGHAT and FQNNGV. CDR3 DNA sequence: TGTGCCAGCAGCCCCCGGGCTGAAGCTTTCTTT. This encodes CASSPRAEAFF.

This clone has more than one count but fewer than ten. The chain couples TRBV5-1 to TRBJ1-2; TRBD1 is a possible D gene (6 bases). Germline CDR1 and CDR2: SGHRS and YFSETQ. The CDR3 covers 13 residues. V was shortened by 3 bases and J by 6 bases, with 12 bases between the two germline ends. CDR3 DNA sequence: TGCGCCAGCAGCTATGGACAGTACGATGGCTACACCTTC. Amino acid sequence: CASSYGQYDGYTF.

V and J are TRBV18 and TRBJ2-1; the match to TRBD2 covers 11 bases. Trimming took 2 bases from V and 8 from J; bases not matched to a gene: 8. The CDR3 length is 16 residues. CDR1 KGHSH and CDR2 LQKENI come from the germline V gene. CDR3 coding DNA: TGTGCCAGCTCACCAGGTAGCGGGGGGGCTTTGGATGAGCAGTTCTTC. Translation: CASSPGSGGALDEQFF.

V and J are TRBV2 and TRBJ2-3, with TRBD2 identical over 9 bases. The CDR3 has 15 amino acids. The germline V gene encodes CDR1 SNHLY and CDR2 FYNNEI. V was clipped by 4 bases and J by 0 bases; unmatched bases: 2. CDR3 loop: CASSGLAGSTDTQYF. CDR3 DNA sequence: TGTGCCAGCAGTGGTCTAGCGGGAAGCACAGATACGCAGTATTTT.

The chain uses TRBV3-1 (or the pseudogene TRBV3-2) and TRBJ1-5; D gene unclear. Germline lookup yields CDR1 LGHDT and CDR2 YNNKEL (reference sequence). The V and J ends lost 4 bases and 5 bases respectively, with 9 bases between them. There are 13 residues in the CDR3. The CDR3 is CASSPRIDQPQHF. CDR3 in DNA: TGTGCCAGCAGCCCCCGTATTGATCAGCCCCAGCATTTT.

The rearrangement links TRBV4-1 to TRBJ2-3; 8 nucleotides align to TRBD2. The trim removed 0 bases at V and 8 bases at J, leaving 16 bases unmatched. This CDR3 comprises 18 residues. Germline CDR1 MGHRA, CDR2 YSYEKL. The CDR3 region has the DNA TGCGCCAGCAGCCAAGAGTTGGCGGGGGGCAGCTCCCGGGGTACGCAGTATTTT. Translating gives CASSQELAGGSSRGTQYF.

The chain carries TRBV19 and TRBJ2-3; 8 nucleotides match TRBD1. The CDR3 has 13 residues. The J segment lost 6 bases and the V segment lost 6 bases, leaving 5 bases of the junction unmatched. Germline CDR1 is LNHDA and CDR2 is SQIVND (reference sequence). Here the CDR3 DNA reads TGTGCCAGTAGGGACAGGGACAAGGATACGCAGTATTTT. This codes for CASRDRDKDTQYF.

In DNA form, the CDR3 reads TGTGCCAGCAGCCGTGTGGGCAGGGAAGGCACAGATACGCAGTATTTT. Its protein product is CASSRVGREGTDTQYF. V and J are TRBV7-9 and TRBJ2-3; tentative D call: TRBD1 (5 bases). CDR3 length: 16 amino acids. Germline values: CDR1 SEHNR, CDR2 FQNEAQ (reference sequence). Trimming removed 5 bases from V and 1 base from J, with 16 bases in between. Variable domain in full (rest from reference TRBV7-9 and TRBJ2-3): DTGVSQNPRHKITKRGQNVTFRCDPISEHNRLYWYRQTLGQGPEFLTYFQNEAQLEKSRLLSDRFSAERPKGSFSTLEIQRTEQGDSAMYLCASSRVGREGTDTQYFGPGTRLTVL.

This clone was counted ten times or more. CDR3: CASSLGGTARSGELFF. For the CDR3, the DNA is TGTGCCAGCAGCTTGGGGGGGACAGCCAGGAGCGGGGAGCTGTTTTTT. This chain links TRBV5-4 with TRBJ2-2; 7 bases match TRBD1. This CDR3 is built from 16 residues. J was trimmed by 7 bases and V by 0 bases; bases with no gene match: 9. CDR1 SGHNT and CDR2 YYREEE come from the germline V gene (reference sequence).

The chain combines TRBV28 with TRBJ1-2; tentative D call: TRBD1 (5 bases). Germline CDR1 and CDR2: MDHEN and SYDVKM. V was clipped by 3 bases and J by 8 bases, with 10 bases between them. This CDR3 is built from 12 residues. DNA of the CDR3: TGTGCCAGCAGTTTTAGGGGCTACGGCTACACCTTC. Its translation is CASSFRGYGYTF.

The chain couples TRBV5-4 to TRBJ1-2; TRBD1 aligns across 8 bases. The J segment lost 4 bases and the V segment lost 0 bases, leaving 5 bases of the junction unmatched. CDR1 is SGHNT and CDR2 is YYREEE in the germline V gene (reference sequence). The length of the CDR3 is 15 residues. The CDR3 spells CASSLEGQGSYGYTF. The CDR3 DNA is TGTGCCAGCAGCTTGGAAGGACAGGGCTCCTATGGCTACACCTTC.

The gene calls are TRBV10-3 and TRBJ1-1; D possibly corresponds to TRBD1 (6 bases). The CDR3 consists of 15 residues. Trimming stripped 0 bases from V and 7 bases from J, with 15 bases between. The germline V gene encodes CDR1 ENHRY and CDR2 SYGVKD. Here the CDR3 reads CAISESGGLGDEAFF. The CDR3 nucleotides read TGTGCCATCAGTGAGTCGGGGGGGCTAGGCGATGAAGCTTTCTTT.

The chain recombines TRBV6-4 with TRBJ2-2, with D possibly TRBD1 on 5 matching bases. Germline assignment: CDR1 MRHNA and CDR2 SNTAGT. Trimming removed 2 bases at V and 4 bases at J, with 11 bases between. The CDR3 loop spans 15 amino acids. The CDR3 region is CASSDRAGFTGELFF. CDR3 DNA sequence: TGTGCCAGCAGTGACCGGGCAGGGTTCACCGGGGAGCTGTTTTTT.

CDR3 loop: CAWSVQDNSPLHF. DNA for the CDR3: TGTGCCTGGAGTGTGCAGGATAATTCACCCCTCCACTTT. The genes are TRBV30 and TRBJ1-6; D not resolved. Germline CDR1 is GTSNPN and CDR2 is SVGIG (reference sequence). The V and J ends lost 0 bases and 5 bases respectively, with 5 bases between them. The CDR3 contains 13 residues. Full variable domain (rest looked up from reference TRBV30 and TRBJ1-6): SQTIHQWPATLVQPVGSPLSLECTVEGTSNPNLYWYRQAAGRGLQLLFYSVGIGQISSEVPQNLSASRPQDRQFILSSKKLLLSDSGFYLCAWSVQDNSPLHFGNGTRLTVT.